Below, 22 T cell receptor delta chains from the same sample are listed, as sequenced in a study of DNA immune sequencing with unique molecular identifiers. Primers for all 8 TRDV and 4 TRDJ genes amplified genomic DNA in 32-plex. In roughly 3 barcoding PCR cycles, molecules received a 12-nucleotide UMI, then adapter PCR followed. With CATT, TCRdb re-called clones from the multiplex PCR reads. Of approximately 2,500 delta-chain clones in the sample, around 14% were seen once. Sequenced sample: gamma-delta T cells from PBMCs. Receptors originate from a human donor in good health.

This clone rates as medium-sized. Other nucleotide sequences from this sample produce the same CDR3. This chain connects TRDV2 to TRDJ1, with TRDD3 matching 10 bases. Germline V lookup: CDR1 GEAIGNYY, CDR2 EKD. J lost 0 bases, V lost 1 base, and 16 bases had no gene match. CDR3 length: 20 residues. DNA of the CDR3: TGTGCCTGTGACACGGTGGGTACTGGGGGATCGAGGGCTTACACCGATAAACTCATCTTT. Translating gives CACDTVGTGGSRAYTDKLIF.

By share of the sample, this clone is medium-sized. CDR3 in amino acids: CALGEHDHFDPFSGLGDPPSYTDKLIF. CDR3 in DNA: TGTGCTCTTGGGGAACATGATCATTTTGACCCCTTCTCAGGACTGGGGGACCCTCCCTCCTACACCGATAAACTCATCTTT. The chain uses TRDV1 and TRDJ1, with 9 positions matching TRDD3. TCRdb offers no J gene call, so here the DNA was matched to germline to obtain one. Germline CDR1 TSWWSYY, CDR2 QGS. The V gene end was trimmed by 1 base and the J gene end by 0 bases; junction bases not matched to a gene: 36. The CDR3 contains 27 residues.

Concerning this clone: TCRdb has a much larger clone's protein, which differs at residue 14 from the translation of this DNA, likely because of a read error; what is shown is the protein translated from the DNA. The rearrangement uses TRDV2 and TRDJ1; the D gene is possibly TRDD2 (7 bases). CDR3 size: 19 residues. Deletions cut 3 bases from V and 9 bases from J, with 34 bases between. Germline V gene sequence: CDR1 GEAIGNYY, CDR2 EKD. The CDR3 coding sequence is TGTGCCTGTGACCCGCCATGGCCTTCCTCCCTTACTGGGACCCGGGAACTCATCTTT. This sequence encodes CACDPPWPSSLTGTRELIF.

In the case of this clone: A far larger clone is only one base removed, so a read error is likely. Other DNA sequences in the sample encode the same CDR3. The chain has TRDV2 and TRDJ1, with D perhaps given as TRDD2 or TRDD3 (6 bases each). CDR1 is GEAIGNYY, CDR2 EKD, per germline. CDR3 size: 17 residues. The CDR3 sequence: CACDILGPSRGTDKLIF. CDR3 in DNA: TGTGCATGTGACATTCTGGGGCCTTCCCGAGGCACCGATAAACTCATCTTT.

This clone was seen more than once but under ten times. With a much larger clone just one base away, this may be a read error. Other DNA sequences in the same sample also yield this CDR3. V usage is TRDV2 and J usage is TRDJ1, with a weak D call TRDD3 (6 bases). The CDR3 loop spans 17 amino acids. The germline V and J ends were trimmed by 3 bases and 0 bases, with 19 bases remaining between them. Germline assignment: CDR1 GEAIGNYY and CDR2 EKD. CDR3 sequence reads: CACDPVGRGDHTDKLIF. The CDR3 DNA reads TGTGCCTGTGACCCAGTCGGCCGGGGGGACCACACCGATAAACTCATCTTT.

This clone was observed a few times. A far larger clone is off by one base, so a read error is likely. The chain has TRDV2 and TRDJ1; unclear D gene. Trimming removed 3 bases from V and 0 bases from J, with 10 bases in between. The length of the CDR3 is 14 residues. The germline V gene has CDR1 GEAIGNYY and CDR2 EKD. CDR3 region: CACDSLGNTDKLIF. The CDR3 nucleotides read TGTGCCTGTGACTCACTCGGGAACACCGATAAACTCATCTTT.

The chain has TRDV1 and TRDJ1; 9 bases are a match to TRDD3. The J segment lost 2 bases and the V segment lost 3 bases, leaving 25 bases of the junction unmatched. CDR1 is TSWWSYY and CDR2 is QGS in the germline V gene. The CDR3 covers 22 residues. The CDR3 loop is CALGDQTRPSGSLGDYTDKLIF. The CDR3, as DNA: TGTGCTCTTGGGGACCAGACCAGGCCTTCGGGGTCTCTGGGGGATTATACCGATAAACTCATCTTT.

This clone was detected a few times. TCRdb records a much larger clone's protein for this DNA, with a difference at residue 10 that likely arises from a read error; the protein given is the translation of the DNA. This chain links TRDV2 with TRDJ1, with TRDD3 matching over 11 bases. Germline CDR1 and CDR2: GEAIGNYY and EKD. J gave up 6 bases and V 4 bases, and 9 bases lay outside the gene matches. The CDR3 covers 15 residues. The CDR3 DNA sequence: TGTGCCTGTGAGGGGCTGGGGGATACCCTTCATAAACTCATCTTT. It codes for CACEGLGDTLHKLIF.

Only a few counts were recorded for this clone. A single base is all that separates this from a far larger clone, so a read error is likely. Other DNA variants within this sample encode the same CDR3. This chain connects TRDV1 to TRDJ1, with 12 bases matching TRDD3. No J gene is reported in TCRdb; it was inferred here by comparing the DNA with germline. The CDR3 sequence is 23 residues long. The junction had 25 bases not matched to a gene; V was cut back by 0 bases and J by 5 bases. Germline loops: CDR1 TSWWSYY, CDR2 QGS. DNA of the CDR3: TGTGCTCTTGGGGAACTAAAACTTATCCCCACTGGGGGATACCAACACCGGACTGATAAACTCATCTTT. It translates to CALGELKLIPTGGYQHRTDKLIF.

Notes on this clone: This probably arose from a read error, given a far larger clone one base away. This rearrangement joins TRDV1 to TRDJ1; TRDD3 might be the D (6 bases). TCRdb supplies no J gene; here it was assigned by aligning the nucleotide sequence to germline. The CDR3 has 26 residues. V was cut by 1 base and J by 0 bases, with 42 bases left in between. Germline V gene data show CDR1 as TSWWSYY and CDR2 as QGS. DNA for the CDR3: TGTGCTCTTGGGGAACCCCTCCCTCTTCCCACTACTTTATACTGGGAGATAAGAACCGACACCGATAAACTCATCTTT. Protein product: CALGEPLPLPTTLYWEIRTDTDKLIF.

Note on this clone: Possible read error: a much larger clone is one base away. This CDR3 is also generated by other DNA sequences in the sample. The chain has TRDV2 and TRDJ1; 7 positions agree with TRDD3. The CDR3 runs to 14 residues. Germline V gene sequence: CDR1 GEAIGNYY, CDR2 EKD. For the CDR3, the DNA is TGTGCCCGTGACCCTTTGGGGGACACAGATAAACTCATCTTT. Its translation: CARDPLGDTDKLIF.

This chain joins TRDV3 and TRDJ1, with TRDD3 identical over 10 bases. Per germline, CDR1 TVYSNPD and CDR2 GDNSRS (reference sequence). The CDR3 length is 20 residues. Unmatched junction bases numbered 24, after V lost 2 bases and J lost 3 bases. DNA of the CDR3: TGTGCCTTTGATTTCCCACTGGGGGATCCCCGTTTAAGTTTGGCCGATAAACTCATCTTT. Its translation: CAFDFPLGDPRLSLADKLIF.

This clone turned up a few times. A far larger clone is off by one base, so a read error is likely. V and J are TRDV2 and TRDJ1, with D tentatively TRDD3 (6 bases). Germline CDR1 reads GEAIGNYY; CDR2 reads EKD. The CDR3 runs 14 residues. CDR3 nucleotides: TGTGCCAGTGACCCTTTGGGGGACACCGATAAACTCATCTTT. The encoded protein is CASDPLGDTDKLIF.

This clone is labeled as medium-sized. The chain uses TRDV2 and TRDJ3; 8 bases fit TRDD3. The germline gives CDR1 GEAIGNYY, CDR2 EKD. V lost 0 bases to trimming and J lost 2 bases; unmatched junction nucleotides: 2. This CDR3 is built from 17 residues. CDR3 amino acids: CACDTAGGTWDTRQMFF. The CDR3 nucleotides are TGTGCCTGTGACACCGCTGGGGGAACCTGGGACACCCGACAGATGTTTTTC.

A remark on this clone: A much larger clone sits a single nucleotide away, making a read error possible. V gene TRDV2 combines with J gene TRDJ1; D perhaps matches TRDD3 (5 bases). This CDR3 comprises 18 residues. Germline CDR1 is GEAIGNYY and CDR2 is EKD. Here the CDR3 reads CACDTVGTTRPLTVKLIF. In DNA form, the CDR3 reads TGTGCCTGTGACACCGTGGGGACCACACGCCCCCTCACCGTTAAACTCATCTTT.

Of note for this clone: A far larger clone is just one base off, so this is likely a read error. The genes are TRDV2 and TRDJ3, with 8 bases that match TRDD3. The germline V gene has CDR1 GEAIGNYY and CDR2 EKD. CDR3 length: 18 residues. V was pared by 3 bases and J by 6 bases, with 12 bases of the junction left unmatched. Written as DNA, the CDR3 is TGTGCCTGTGACCCAATACTTGGGGGATCCCTGGACACCCGACAGATGTTTTTC. Its protein product is CACDPILGGSLDTRQMFF.

This clone was found a few times. The V call is TRDV2, the J call TRDJ1, with TRDD3 matching 8 bases. Germline V gene sequence: CDR1 GEAIGNYY, CDR2 EKD. J gave up 0 bases and V 3 bases, and 5 bases lay outside the gene matches. The CDR3 is made up of 15 amino acids. DNA of the CDR3: TGTGCCTGTGACGTACTGGGGGTTCACACCGATAAACTCATCTTT. Translated: CACDVLGVHTDKLIF.

This clone has more than one count but fewer than ten. The likely explanation is a read error, given a far larger clone one base away. The chain recombines TRDV2 with TRDJ1; 9 bases line up with TRDD3. Looked up from germline, CDR1 is GEAIGNYY and CDR2 is EKD. The V gene end was trimmed by 0 bases and the J gene end by 0 bases; junction bases not matched to a gene: 16. The CDR3 contains 20 residues. In DNA, the CDR3 is TGTGCCTGTGACACCGTCCTTACTGGGGGAGAAATGGGGTACACCGATAAACTCATCTTT. Protein sequence: CACDTVLTGGEMGYTDKLIF.

Many counts were recorded for this clone. J is TRDJ1 and V is TRDV2; 7 bases agree with TRDD3. The CDR3 is made up of 20 amino acids. The V segment lost 0 bases and the J segment 0 bases; nucleotides outside the gene matches: 18. Per germline, CDR1 GEAIGNYY and CDR2 EKD. The CDR3 region has the DNA TGTGCCTGTGACACCGTGAGGGGTGCGGTTGGGGGAGACTACACCGATAAACTCATCTTT. This codes for CACDTVRGAVGGDYTDKLIF.

Notes on this clone: A much more abundant neighbour one base away suggests this may be a read error. V usage is TRDV2 and J usage is TRDJ1, with D perhaps TRDD1 or TRDD3 (5 bases each). The CDR3 sequence is 13 residues long. Germline-derived CDR1 and CDR2 are GEAIGNYY and EKD. CDR3 protein: CACDEIRGDTLIF. The CDR3 bases are TGTGCCTGTGACGAAATCCGGGGCGATACACTCATCTTT.

In the case of this clone: A far bigger clonotype differs at one base, so this is likely a read error. This chain connects TRDV2 to TRDJ4; the match to TRDD3 covers 12 bases. Germline CDR1 is GEAIGNYY and CDR2 is EKD. This CDR3 region has 17 residues. V dropped 4 bases and J dropped 3; count of bases not matched to a gene: 14. The CDR3 DNA follows: TGTGCCTGTGATCCCCTACTGGGGGATACTGAATCCGGACCCCTGATCTTT. It specifies CACDPLLGDTESGPLIF.

A note on this clone: This may be a read error: a much more frequent sequence differs by one nucleotide. CDR3 sequence reads: CACGTAGGYAWDTRQMFF. DNA for the CDR3: TGTGCCTGTGGCACCGCCGGGGGATACGCCTGGGACACCCGACAGATGTTTTTC. The gene calls are TRDV2 and TRDJ3; 10 bases line up with TRDD3. Germline values: CDR1 GEAIGNYY, CDR2 EKD. This CDR3 comprises 18 residues.